This T cell receptor (beta chain) was documented in a study of T-cell reconstitution after alpha-beta-depleted transplantation in children. A TCRbeta library incorporating unique molecular identifiers was prepared. TCRdb processed the PCR reads anew with MiXCR; each CDR3 protein has one entry. The repertoire holds about 17,000 distinct CDR3 sequences, with around 5% as singletons. CDR1 and CDR2 (germline): MGHRA, YSYEKL. The CDR3 is made up of 18 amino acids. V lost 1 base, J lost 1 base, and 8 bases stayed unmatched. This clonotype was picked up many times. Its antigen is not identified. Points from the study as a whole: Fresh T-cell production supplied most of the T-cell counts and diversity seen one year after transplant. Where some patients showed high TCRbeta diversity at day 60, it came from recipient T cells and thymic progenitors that had survived.

The clonotype originates from a boy aged 5-17 years with acute lymphoblastic leukemia, due to receive a stem cell transplant. The sample was PBMCs, taken before TCRalphabeta/CD19-depleted stem cell transplant. This sequence joins TRBV4-1 and TRBJ2-7; 12 nucleotides align to TRBD2. In nucleotides, the CDR3 is TGCGCCAGCAGCCAAGGGCCTAGCGGGAGGGCCGGATCCTACGAGCAGTACTTC. The encoded protein is CASSQGPSGRAGSYEQYF.